This TCR beta chain is from a study of T cells after yellow fever vaccination. Notes on this clonotype: Its antigen remains unidentified.

There are 11 residues in the CDR3. V was shortened by 6 bases and J by 7 bases, with 6 bases between the two germline ends. TCRdb redid the calling of the 5' RACE reads with MiXCR, one entry per CDR3 protein. Found here are a few hundred thousand distinct CDR3 sequences, 10% to 15% of them singletons; the top ten hold 0.4% to 0.55%. Study-level points and caveats: A weaker but faster secondary response was observed, peaking on day 5 versus 15.

Specimen: CD4+ T cells sorted from PBMCs, collected 45 days after the yellow fever booster vaccination. J is TRBJ2-2 and V is TRBV12-3 or TRBV12-4; D not certain. The receptor was isolated from a young man who received the YFV17D yellow fever vaccine. The CDR3 sequence is CASRTFGELFF. The CDR3 DNA reads TGTGCCAGCAGGACGTTCGGGGAGCTGTTTTTT.